A single T cell receptor (beta chain) is shown here with its context. Naive CD8 cells were CD45RO-negative, positively selected for CCR7, excluding terminally differentiated effector memory CD45RA+ cells. All donors qualified as healthy HIV-negative adults and had experienced no recent acute infections or vaccinations. The donors, all of them Caucasian adults, lived in Nashville, Tennessee. The data originate from a study of shared clonotypes between healthy human individuals. V gave up 4 bases and J gave up 8 bases; unmatched junction bases: 6. Germline lookup yields CDR1 SGHNT and CDR2 YYREEE (reference sequence). CDR3 length: 15 amino acids. Original processing methods: Filtering differed, since immunoSEQ gave only junction sequences and no quality scores. Produced via immunoSEQ multiplex PCR; TCRdb's table is partial and in-frame only. V and J calls and clone size are given by that table; D and trimming were obtained from the DNA. Of around 1,900,000 clones in the sample, roughly 93% were seen once.

The V and J genes are TRBV5-4 and TRBJ2-2; 12 nucleotides agree with TRBD2. The clonotype comes from a young man in good health. Some clones in this sample may be carry-over from other donors' samples. The source material was naive CD8+ T cells from PBMCs. CDR3 DNA sequence: TGTGCCAGCAGCCCACGACTAGCGGGAGCTGGGGAGCTGTTTTTT. Its protein is CASSPRLAGAGELFF.